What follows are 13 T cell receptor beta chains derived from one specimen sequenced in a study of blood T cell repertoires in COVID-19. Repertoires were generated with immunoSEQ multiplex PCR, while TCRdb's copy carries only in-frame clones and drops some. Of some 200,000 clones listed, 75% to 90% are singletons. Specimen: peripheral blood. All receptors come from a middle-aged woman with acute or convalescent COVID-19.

The CDR3 sequence: CASSQGTNYGYTF. CDR3 in DNA: TGTGCCAGCAGCCAGGGTACTAACTATGGCTACACCTTC. The chain employs TRBV12-3 or TRBV12-4 and TRBJ1-2, with D possibly being TRBD1 (5 bases). This CDR3 is built from 13 residues. V was cut by 6 bases and J by 0 bases, with 8 bases left in between.

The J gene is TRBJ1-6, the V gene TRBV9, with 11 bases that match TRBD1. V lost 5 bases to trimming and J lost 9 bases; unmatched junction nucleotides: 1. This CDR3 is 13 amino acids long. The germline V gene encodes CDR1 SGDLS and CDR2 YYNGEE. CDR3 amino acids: CASRGQGVSPLHF. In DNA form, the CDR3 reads TGTGCCAGCAGGGGACAGGGGGTTTCACCCCTCCACTTT.

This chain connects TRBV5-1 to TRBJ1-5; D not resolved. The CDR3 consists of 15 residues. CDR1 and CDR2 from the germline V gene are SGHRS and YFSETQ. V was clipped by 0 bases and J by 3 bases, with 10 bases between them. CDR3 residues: CASSLVGDPNQPQHF. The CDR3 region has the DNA TGCGCCAGCAGCTTGGTGGGAGATCCCAATCAGCCCCAGCATTTT.

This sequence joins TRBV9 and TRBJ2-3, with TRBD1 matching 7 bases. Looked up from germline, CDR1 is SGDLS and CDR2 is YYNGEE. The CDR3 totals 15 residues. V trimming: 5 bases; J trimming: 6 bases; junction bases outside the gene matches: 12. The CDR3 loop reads CASRGSYRGSDTQYF. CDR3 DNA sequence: TGTGCCAGCAGGGGGTCCTACAGGGGATCCGATACGCAGTATTTT.

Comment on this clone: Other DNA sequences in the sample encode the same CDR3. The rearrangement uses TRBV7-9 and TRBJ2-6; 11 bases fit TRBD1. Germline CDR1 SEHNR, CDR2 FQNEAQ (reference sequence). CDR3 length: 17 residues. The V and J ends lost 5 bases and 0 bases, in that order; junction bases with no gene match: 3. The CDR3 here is CASSLGTGGSGANVLTF. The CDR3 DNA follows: TGTGCCAGCAGCCTGGGGACAGGGGGCTCTGGGGCCAACGTCCTGACTTTC.

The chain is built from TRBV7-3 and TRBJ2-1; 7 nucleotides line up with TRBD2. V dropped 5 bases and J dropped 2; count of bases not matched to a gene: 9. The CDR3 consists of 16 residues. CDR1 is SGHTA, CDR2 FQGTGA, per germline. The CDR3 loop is CASSRLAAGAYNEQFF. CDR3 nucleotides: TGTGCCAGCAGCCGTCTAGCGGCCGGCGCCTACAATGAGCAGTTCTTC.

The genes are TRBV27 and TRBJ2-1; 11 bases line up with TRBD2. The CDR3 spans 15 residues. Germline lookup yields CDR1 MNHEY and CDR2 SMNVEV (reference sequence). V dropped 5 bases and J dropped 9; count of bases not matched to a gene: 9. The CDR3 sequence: CASSKTSGTFGEQFF. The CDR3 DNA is TGTGCCAGCAGTAAGACTAGCGGGACGTTTGGTGAGCAGTTCTTC.

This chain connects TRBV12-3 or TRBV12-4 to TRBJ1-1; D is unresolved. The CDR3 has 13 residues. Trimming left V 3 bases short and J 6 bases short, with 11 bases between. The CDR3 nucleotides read TGTGCCAGCAGTTTTACTGAGTTCTCTGAAGCTTTCTTT. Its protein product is CASSFTEFSEAFF.

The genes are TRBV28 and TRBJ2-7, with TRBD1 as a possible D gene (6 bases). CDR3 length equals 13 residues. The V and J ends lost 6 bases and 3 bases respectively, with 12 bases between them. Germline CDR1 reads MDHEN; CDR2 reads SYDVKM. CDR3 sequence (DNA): TGTGCCAGCAGCCGCGAGGGGGTCTACGAGCAGTACTTC. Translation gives CASSREGVYEQYF.

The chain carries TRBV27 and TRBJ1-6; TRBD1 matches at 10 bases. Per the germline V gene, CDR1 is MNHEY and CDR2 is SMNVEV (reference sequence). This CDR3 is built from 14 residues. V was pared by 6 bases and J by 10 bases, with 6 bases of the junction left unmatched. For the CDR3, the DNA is TGTGCCAGCAGGGGGACAGGGGAAGTGTCACCCCTCCACTTT. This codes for CASRGTGEVSPLHF.

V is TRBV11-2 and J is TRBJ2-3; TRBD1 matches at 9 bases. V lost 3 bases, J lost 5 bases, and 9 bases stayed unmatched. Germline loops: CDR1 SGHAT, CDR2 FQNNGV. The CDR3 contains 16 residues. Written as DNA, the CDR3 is TGTGCCAGCAGCTTCGCCCGGGACAGGGTCGAAGATACGCAGTATTTT. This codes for CASSFARDRVEDTQYF.

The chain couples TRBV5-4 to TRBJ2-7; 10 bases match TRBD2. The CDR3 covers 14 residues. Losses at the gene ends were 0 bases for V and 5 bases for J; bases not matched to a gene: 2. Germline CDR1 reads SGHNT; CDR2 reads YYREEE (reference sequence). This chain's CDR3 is CASSLGTSGNEQYF. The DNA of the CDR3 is TGTGCCAGCAGCTTGGGTACTAGCGGGAACGAGCAGTACTTC.

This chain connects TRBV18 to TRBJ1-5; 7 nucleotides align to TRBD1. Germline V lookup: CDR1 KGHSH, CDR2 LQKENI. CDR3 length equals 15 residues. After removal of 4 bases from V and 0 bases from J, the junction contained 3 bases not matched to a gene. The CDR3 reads CASSRTGDSNQPQHF. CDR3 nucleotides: TGTGCCAGCTCACGGACAGGCGATAGCAATCAGCCCCAGCATTTT. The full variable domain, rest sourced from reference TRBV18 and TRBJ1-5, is NAGVMQNPRHLVRRRGQEARLRCSPMKGHSHVYWYRQLPEEGLKFMVYLQKENIIDESGMPKERFSAEFPKEGPSILRIQQVVRGDSAAYFCASSRTGDSNQPQHFGDGTRLSIL.